Sequencing of this TCR beta chain was carried out in a study of blood T cell repertoires in COVID-19. Study information: Samples taken during acute and convalescent COVID-19 were collected in the United States, Italy and Spain. In each case, the material was cDNA or gDNA derived from T cells, B-cell-depleted T cells, or PBMCs.

In the original workflow: How many nucleated cells were present was estimated from reference gene primer amplification. The repertoire was sequenced with immunoSEQ multiplex PCR; TCRdb's copy has only in-frame clones and lacks some. The DNA gave D and trimming, while V, J and clone size come from that table. The sample records some 390,000 clones, roughly 86% being singletons. The CDR3 sequence is 14 residues long. Germline V gene data show CDR1 as SGHRS and CDR2 as YFSETQ. Between the trimmed V and J ends, which lost 0 bases and 3 bases, there was a span of 9 bases. To note about this clone: Distinct nucleotide sequences in the sample also encode this CDR3.

The source material was peripheral blood. This chain joins TRBV5-1 and TRBJ1-1, with a tentative D call TRBD1 (5 bases). The TCR comes from a human donor in a cohort sampled during active COVID-19. CDR3 protein: CASSLEGGDTEAFF. DNA for the CDR3: TGCGCCAGCAGCTTGGAAGGAGGGGACACTGAAGCTTTCTTT.